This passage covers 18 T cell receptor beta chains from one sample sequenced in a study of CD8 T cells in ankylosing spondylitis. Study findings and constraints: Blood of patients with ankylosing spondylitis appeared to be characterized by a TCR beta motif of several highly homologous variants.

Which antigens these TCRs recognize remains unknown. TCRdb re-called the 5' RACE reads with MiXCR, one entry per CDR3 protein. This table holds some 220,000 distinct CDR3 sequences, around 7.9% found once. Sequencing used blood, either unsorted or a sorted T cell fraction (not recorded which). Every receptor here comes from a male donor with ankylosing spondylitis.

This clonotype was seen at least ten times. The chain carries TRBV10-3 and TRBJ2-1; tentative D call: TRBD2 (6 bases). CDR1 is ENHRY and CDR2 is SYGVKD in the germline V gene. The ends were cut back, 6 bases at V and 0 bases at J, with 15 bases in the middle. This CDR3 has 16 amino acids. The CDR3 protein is CAISRGLSISYNEQFF. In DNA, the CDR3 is TGTGCCATCAGCCGGGGACTCTCGATCTCCTACAATGAGCAGTTCTTC.

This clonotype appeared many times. The CDR3 DNA reads as TGTGCCAGCAGTCCGGGACAGGGGAGCACAGATACGCAGTATTTT. It is translated as CASSPGQGSTDTQYF. The chain joins TRBV12-3 or TRBV12-4 to TRBJ2-3; 10 positions match TRBD1. The ends lost 5 bases at V and 0 bases at J; junction bases unmatched: 2. CDR3 length: 15 amino acids.

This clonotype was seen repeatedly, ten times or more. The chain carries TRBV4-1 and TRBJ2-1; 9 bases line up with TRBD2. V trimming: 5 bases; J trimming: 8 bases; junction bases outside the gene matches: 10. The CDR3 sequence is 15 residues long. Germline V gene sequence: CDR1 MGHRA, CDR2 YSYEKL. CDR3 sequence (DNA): TGCGCCAGCAGCTTAAGGGCTAGCGGGATCGATGAGCAGTTCTTC. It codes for CASSLRASGIDEQFF.

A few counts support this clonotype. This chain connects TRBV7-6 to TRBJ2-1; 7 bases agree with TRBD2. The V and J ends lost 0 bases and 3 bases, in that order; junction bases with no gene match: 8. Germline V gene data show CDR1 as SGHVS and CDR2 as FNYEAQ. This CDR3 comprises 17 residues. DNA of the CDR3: TGTGCCAGCAGCTTAGCGCGGGGAGCGGGGTACTACAATGAGCAGTTCTTC. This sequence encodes CASSLARGAGYYNEQFF.

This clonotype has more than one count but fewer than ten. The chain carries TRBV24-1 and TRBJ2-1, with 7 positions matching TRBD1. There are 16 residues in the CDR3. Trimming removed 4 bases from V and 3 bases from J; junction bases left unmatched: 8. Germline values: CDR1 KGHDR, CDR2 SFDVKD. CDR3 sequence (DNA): TGTGCCACCAGTGAGGAGACAGGGTCTTACTACAATGAGCAGTTCTTC. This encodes CATSEETGSYYNEQFF.

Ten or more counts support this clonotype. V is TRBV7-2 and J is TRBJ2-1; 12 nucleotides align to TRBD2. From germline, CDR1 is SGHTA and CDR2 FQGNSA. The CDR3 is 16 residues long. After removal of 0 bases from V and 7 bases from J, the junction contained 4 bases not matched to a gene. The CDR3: CASSLAGLAGWNEQFF. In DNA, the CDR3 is TGTGCCAGCAGCTTAGCTGGACTAGCGGGGTGGAATGAGCAGTTCTTC.

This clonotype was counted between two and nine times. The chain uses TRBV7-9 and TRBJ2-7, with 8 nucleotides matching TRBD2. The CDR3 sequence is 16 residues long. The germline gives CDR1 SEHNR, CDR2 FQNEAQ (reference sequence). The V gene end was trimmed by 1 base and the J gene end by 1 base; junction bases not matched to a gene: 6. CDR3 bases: TGTGCCAGCAGCTTAGGAGTCGGACTAGCATCCTACGAGCAGTACTTC. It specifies CASSLGVGLASYEQYF. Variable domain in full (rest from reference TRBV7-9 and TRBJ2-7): DTGVSQNPRHKITKRGQNVTFRCDPISEHNRLYWYRQTLGQGPEFLTYFQNEAQLEKSRLLSDRFSAERPKGSFSTLEIQRTEQGDSAMYLCASSLGVGLASYEQYFGPGTRLTVT.

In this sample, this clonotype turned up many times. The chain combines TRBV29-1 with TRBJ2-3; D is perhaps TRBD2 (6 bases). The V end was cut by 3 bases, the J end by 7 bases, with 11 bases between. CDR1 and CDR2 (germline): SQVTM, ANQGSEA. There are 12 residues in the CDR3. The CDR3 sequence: CSVESSGYTQYF. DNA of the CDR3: TGCAGCGTTGAGAGTAGCGGTTATACGCAGTATTTT.

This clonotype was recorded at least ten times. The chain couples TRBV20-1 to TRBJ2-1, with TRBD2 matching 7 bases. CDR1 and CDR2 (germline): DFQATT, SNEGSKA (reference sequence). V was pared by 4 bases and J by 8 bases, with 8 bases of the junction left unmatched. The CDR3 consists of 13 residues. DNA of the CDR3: TGCAGTGCTAACTGGCTAGCGGCCCATGAGCAGTTCTTC. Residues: CSANWLAAHEQFF.

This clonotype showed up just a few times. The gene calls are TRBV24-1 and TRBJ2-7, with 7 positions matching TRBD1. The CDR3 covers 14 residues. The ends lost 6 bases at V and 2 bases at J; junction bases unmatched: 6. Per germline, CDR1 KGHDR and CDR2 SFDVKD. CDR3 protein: CATSSGTVAYEQYF. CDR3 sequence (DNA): TGTGCCACCAGTAGTGGGACAGTCGCCTACGAGCAGTACTTC.

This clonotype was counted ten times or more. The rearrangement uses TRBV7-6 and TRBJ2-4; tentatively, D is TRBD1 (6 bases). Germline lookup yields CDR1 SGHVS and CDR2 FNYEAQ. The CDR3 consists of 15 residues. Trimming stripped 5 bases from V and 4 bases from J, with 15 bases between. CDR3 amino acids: CASSPTRGLKNIQYF. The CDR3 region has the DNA TGTGCCAGCAGCCCAACCAGGGGTTTGAAAAACATTCAGTACTTC. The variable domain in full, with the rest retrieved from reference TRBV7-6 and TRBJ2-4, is GAGVSQSPRYKVTKRGQDVALRCDPISGHVSLYWYRQALGQGPEFLTYFNYEAQQDKSGLPNDRFSAERPEGSISTLTIQRTEQRDSAMYRCASSPTRGLKNIQYFGAGTRLSVL.

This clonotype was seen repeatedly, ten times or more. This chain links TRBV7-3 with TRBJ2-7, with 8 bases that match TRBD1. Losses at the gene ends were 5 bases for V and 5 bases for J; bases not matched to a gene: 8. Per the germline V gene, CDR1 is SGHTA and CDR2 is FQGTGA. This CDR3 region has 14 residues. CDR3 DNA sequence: TGTGCCAGCAGCCCGACAGGGGTAAGGAACGAGCAGTACTTC. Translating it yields CASSPTGVRNEQYF.

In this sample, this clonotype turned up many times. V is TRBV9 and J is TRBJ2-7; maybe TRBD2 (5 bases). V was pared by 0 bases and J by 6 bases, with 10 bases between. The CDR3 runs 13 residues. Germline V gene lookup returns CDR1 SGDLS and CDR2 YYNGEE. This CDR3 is CASSVGAGGEQYF. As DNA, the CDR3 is TGTGCCAGCAGCGTAGGCGCAGGAGGCGAGCAGTACTTC.

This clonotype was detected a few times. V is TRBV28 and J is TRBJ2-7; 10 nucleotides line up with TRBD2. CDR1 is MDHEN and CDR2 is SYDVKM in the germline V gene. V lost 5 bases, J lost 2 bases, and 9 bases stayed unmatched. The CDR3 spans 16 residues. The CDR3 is CASSQRTSGLPYEQYF. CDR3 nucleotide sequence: TGTGCCAGCAGTCAGAGGACTAGCGGACTCCCCTACGAGCAGTACTTC.

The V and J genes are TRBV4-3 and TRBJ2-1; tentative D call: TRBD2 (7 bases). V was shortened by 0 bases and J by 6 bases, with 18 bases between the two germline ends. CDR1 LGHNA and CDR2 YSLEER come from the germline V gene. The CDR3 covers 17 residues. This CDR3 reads CASSQDRGGGRRNEQFF. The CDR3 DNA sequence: TGCGCCAGCAGCCAAGATCGGGGCGGGGGCCGACGCAATGAGCAGTTCTTC.

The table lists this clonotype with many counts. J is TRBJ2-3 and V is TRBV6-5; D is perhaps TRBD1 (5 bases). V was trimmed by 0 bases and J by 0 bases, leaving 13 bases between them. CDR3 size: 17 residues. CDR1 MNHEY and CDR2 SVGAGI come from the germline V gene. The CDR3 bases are TGTGCCAGCAGTTACTCGAGAAGGGGATCGAGCACAGATACGCAGTATTTT. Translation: CASSYSRRGSSTDTQYF.

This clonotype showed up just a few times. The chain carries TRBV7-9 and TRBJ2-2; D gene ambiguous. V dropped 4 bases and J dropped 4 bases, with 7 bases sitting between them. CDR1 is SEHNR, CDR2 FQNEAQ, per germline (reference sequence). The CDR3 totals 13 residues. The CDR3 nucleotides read TGTGCCAGCAGCTACGTGAGCACCGGGGAGCTGTTTTTT. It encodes CASSYVSTGELFF.

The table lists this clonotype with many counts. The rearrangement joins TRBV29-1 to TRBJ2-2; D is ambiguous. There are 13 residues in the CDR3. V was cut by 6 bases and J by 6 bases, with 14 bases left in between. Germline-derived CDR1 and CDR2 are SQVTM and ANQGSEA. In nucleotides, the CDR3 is TGCAGCGTCAGTCCAGGTTGGGCCGGGGAGCTGTTTTTT. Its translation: CSVSPGWAGELFF.